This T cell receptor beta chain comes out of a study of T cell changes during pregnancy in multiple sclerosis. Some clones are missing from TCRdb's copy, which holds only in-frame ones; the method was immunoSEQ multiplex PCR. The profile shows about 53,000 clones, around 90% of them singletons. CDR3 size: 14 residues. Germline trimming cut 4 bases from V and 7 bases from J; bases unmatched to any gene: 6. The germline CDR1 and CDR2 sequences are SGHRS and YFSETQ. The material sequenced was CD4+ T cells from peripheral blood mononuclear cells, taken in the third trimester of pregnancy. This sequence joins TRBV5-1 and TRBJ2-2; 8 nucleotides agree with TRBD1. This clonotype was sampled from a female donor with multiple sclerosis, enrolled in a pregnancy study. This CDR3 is CASSLRTGNGELFF. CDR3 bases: TGCGCCAGCAGCCTTCGGACAGGGAACGGGGAGCTGTTTTTT.